These 2 T cell receptor beta chains were all obtained from the same sample, sequenced in a study of T-cell memory formation after mild COVID-19. TCRdb processed the 5' RACE reads anew with MiXCR; each CDR3 protein has one entry. The sample records some 350,000 distinct CDR3 sequences, about 16% being singletons. Sequences were obtained from PBMCs or a T cell subset sorted from them (not recorded which). Receptors were obtained from a man between 18 and 35 years old who had mild COVID-19 (a few samples of this study predate the infection). Cell type and time point are not known.

This rearrangement joins TRBV27 to TRBJ2-7, with 10 bases aligning to TRBD1. The CDR3 sequence is 14 residues long. V lost 6 bases to trimming and J lost 1 base; unmatched junction nucleotides: 3. Germline CDR1 reads MNHEY; CDR2 reads SMNVEV (reference sequence). The CDR3 region has the DNA TGTGCCAGCAGAAGGACAGGGGGTTCCTACGAGCAGTACTTC. Translating gives CASRRTGGSYEQYF.

J is TRBJ1-5 and V is TRBV19; TRBD1 matches at 9 bases. CDR3 length equals 17 residues. Germline loops: CDR1 LNHDA, CDR2 SQIVND (reference sequence). J was trimmed by 0 bases and V by 8 bases; bases with no gene match: 11. CDR3 region: CASQRSGTGLSNQPQHF. CDR3 in DNA: TGTGCCAGTCAAAGATCCGGGACAGGGCTTAGCAATCAGCCCCAGCATTTT.